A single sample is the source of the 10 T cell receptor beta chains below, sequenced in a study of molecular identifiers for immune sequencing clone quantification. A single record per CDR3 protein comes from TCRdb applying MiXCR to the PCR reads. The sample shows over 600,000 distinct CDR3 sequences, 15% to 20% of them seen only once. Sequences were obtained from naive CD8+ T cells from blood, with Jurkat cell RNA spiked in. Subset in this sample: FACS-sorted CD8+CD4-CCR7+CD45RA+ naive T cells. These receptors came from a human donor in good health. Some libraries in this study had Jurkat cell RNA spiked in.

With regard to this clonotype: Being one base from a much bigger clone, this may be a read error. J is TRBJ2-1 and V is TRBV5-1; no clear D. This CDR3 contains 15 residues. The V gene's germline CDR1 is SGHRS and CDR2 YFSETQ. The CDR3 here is CPSSLASGVLNEQFF. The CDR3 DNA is TGCCCCAGCAGCTTGGCTAGTGGGGTGTTGAATGAGCAGTTCTTC.

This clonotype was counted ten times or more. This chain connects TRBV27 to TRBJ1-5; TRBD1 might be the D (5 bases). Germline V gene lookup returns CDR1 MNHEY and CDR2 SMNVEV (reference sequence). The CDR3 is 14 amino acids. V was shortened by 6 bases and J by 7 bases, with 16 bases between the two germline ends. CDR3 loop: CASSFSGIGQPQHF. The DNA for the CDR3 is TGTGCCAGCAGCTTCTCAGGGATCGGCCAGCCCCAGCATTTT.

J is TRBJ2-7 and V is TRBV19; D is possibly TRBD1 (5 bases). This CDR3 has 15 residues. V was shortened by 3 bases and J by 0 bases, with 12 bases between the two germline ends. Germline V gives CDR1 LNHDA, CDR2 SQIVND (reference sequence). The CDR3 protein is CASSIVTAPSYEQYF. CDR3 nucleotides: TGTGCCAGTAGTATTGTGACAGCTCCCTCCTACGAGCAGTACTTC.

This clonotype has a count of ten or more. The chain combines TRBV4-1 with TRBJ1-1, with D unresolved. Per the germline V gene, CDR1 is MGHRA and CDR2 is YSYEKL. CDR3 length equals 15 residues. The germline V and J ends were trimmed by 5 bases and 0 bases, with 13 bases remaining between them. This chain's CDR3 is CASSRESVMNTEAFF. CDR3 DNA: TGCGCCAGCAGCAGAGAATCAGTCATGAACACTGAAGCTTTCTTT.

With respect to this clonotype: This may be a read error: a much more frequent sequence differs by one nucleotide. Written as DNA, the CDR3 is TGTGCCAGCAACAGTTTCCCCATAGATTGGAGATCGAACACCGGGGAGCTGTTTTTT. Protein: CASNSFPIDWRSNTGELFF. The V and J genes are TRBV6-2 or TRBV6-3 and TRBJ2-2; D is unresolved. The length of the CDR3 is 19 residues. The germline CDR1 and CDR2 sequences are MNHEY and SVGEGT. V was trimmed by 7 bases and J by 0 bases, leaving 24 bases between them.

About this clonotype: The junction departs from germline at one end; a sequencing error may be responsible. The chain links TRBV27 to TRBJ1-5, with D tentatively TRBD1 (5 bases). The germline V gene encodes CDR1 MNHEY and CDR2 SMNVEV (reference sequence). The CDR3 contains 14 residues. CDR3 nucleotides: TGTGCCAGCAGCCCCAGGGTATCCGATCAGCCCCAGCGTTTT. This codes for CASSPRVSDQPQRF.

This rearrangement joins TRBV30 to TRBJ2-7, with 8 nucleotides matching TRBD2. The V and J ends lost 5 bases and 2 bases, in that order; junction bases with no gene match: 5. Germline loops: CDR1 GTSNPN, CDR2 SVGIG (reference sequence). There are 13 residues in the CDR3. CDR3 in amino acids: CAWGAGATYEQYF. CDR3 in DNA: TGTGCCTGGGGAGCGGGGGCCACCTACGAGCAGTACTTC.

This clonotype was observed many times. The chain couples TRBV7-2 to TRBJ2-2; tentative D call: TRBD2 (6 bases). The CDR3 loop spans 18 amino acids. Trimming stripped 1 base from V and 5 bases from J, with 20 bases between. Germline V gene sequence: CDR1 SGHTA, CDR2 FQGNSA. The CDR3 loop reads CASSLVAFSGGRTGELFF. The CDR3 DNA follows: TGTGCCAGCAGCTTAGTCGCATTTTCTGGGGGGAGGACCGGGGAGCTGTTTTTT.

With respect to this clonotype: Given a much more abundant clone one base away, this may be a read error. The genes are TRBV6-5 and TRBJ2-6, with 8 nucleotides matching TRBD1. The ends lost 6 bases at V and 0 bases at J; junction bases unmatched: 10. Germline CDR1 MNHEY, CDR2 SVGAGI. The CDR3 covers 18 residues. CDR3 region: CASSWAGGGFSGANVLTF. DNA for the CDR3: TGTGCCAGCAGCTGGGCAGGGGGCGGTTTCTCTGGGGCCAACGTCCTGACTTTC.

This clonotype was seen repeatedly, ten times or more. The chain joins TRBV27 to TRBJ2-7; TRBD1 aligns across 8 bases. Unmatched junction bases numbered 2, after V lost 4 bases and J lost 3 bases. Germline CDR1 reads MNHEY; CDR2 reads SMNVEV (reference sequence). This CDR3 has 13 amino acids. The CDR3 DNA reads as TGTGCCAGCAGTTCGGACAGGGTCTACGAGCAGTACTTC. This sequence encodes CASSSDRVYEQYF.